The 21 T cell receptor beta chains presented below share a single source sample, sequenced in a study of T cell repertoires in cytomegalovirus infection. Via MiXCR, TCRdb re-called the reads, giving one row per CDR3 protein. The sample contains under 600,000 distinct CDR3 sequences, 16% of which appear only once. The specimen sequenced was CD8+ T cells from PBMCs. The origin of the receptors is a human donor in good health (CMV status not recorded). Some clones in this sample may be carry-over from other donors' samples.

This clonotype was counted ten times or more. The V call is TRBV28, the J call TRBJ2-3, with D possibly being TRBD2 (6 bases). With 3 bases removed from V and 5 bases from J, the gap between germline ends came to 30 bases. The CDR3 extends over 20 amino acids. Germline V gene sequence: CDR1 MDHEN, CDR2 SYDVKM. The CDR3 region has the DNA TGTGCCAGCAGTTTTTTTCCGGGACTGCACTTTGCAGATTTAAAAGATACGCAGTATTTT. Encoded protein: CASSFFPGLHFADLKDTQYF.

The chain has TRBV20-1 and TRBJ2-5, with 11 bases that match TRBD2. The ends lost 3 bases at V and 5 bases at J; junction bases unmatched: 8. CDR1 and CDR2 from the germline V gene are DFQATT and SNEGSKA (reference sequence). CDR3 length equals 15 residues. The CDR3 here is CSARVLAGADETQYF. The DNA of the CDR3 is TGCAGTGCTAGGGTACTAGCGGGAGCGGATGAGACCCAGTACTTC.

This clonotype was seen a few times. The chain recombines TRBV6-5 with TRBJ2-7; D is tentatively TRBD1 or TRBD2 (5 bases each). V dropped 2 bases and J dropped 6 bases, with 20 bases sitting between them. Germline values: CDR1 MNHEY, CDR2 SVGAGI. There are 16 residues in the CDR3. CDR3 DNA sequence: TGTGCCAGCAGTTACATAACCGGGACGGACCTCACCGAGCAGTACTTC. Encoded protein: CASSYITGTDLTEQYF.

The gene calls are TRBV6-1 and TRBJ2-2; TRBD2 matches at 7 bases. The ends lost 2 bases at V and 0 bases at J; junction bases unmatched: 6. This CDR3 is 17 amino acids long. Per germline, CDR1 MNHNS and CDR2 SASEGT. The CDR3 DNA reads as TGTGCCAGCAGTGAAAGTATCGGGGGGACGAACACCGGGGAGCTGTTTTTT. It is translated as CASSESIGGTNTGELFF.

This clonotype was seen only a few times. This rearrangement joins TRBV12-3 or TRBV12-4 to TRBJ2-5; D unclear. V was pared by 1 base and J by 12 bases, with 12 bases between. The CDR3 length is 12 residues. This CDR3 reads CASSLDDPRKYF. The CDR3, as DNA: TGTGCCAGCAGTTTAGATGACCCGAGGAAGTACTTC.

This clonotype was detected only a few times. The chain joins TRBV5-8 to TRBJ2-5; D possibly corresponds to TRBD2 (5 bases). Germline values: CDR1 SGHTS, CDR2 YDEGEE. There are 15 residues in the CDR3. V was cut by 4 bases and J by 4 bases, with 17 bases left in between. The CDR3 DNA is TGTGCCAGCAGCGGCTTCGCGGGCGGTGGAGAGACCCAGTACTTC. Its protein product is CASSGFAGGGETQYF. The entire variable domain, with the rest obtained from reference TRBV5-8 and TRBJ2-5, is as follows: EAGVTQSPTHLIKTRGQQATLRCSPISGHTSVYWYQQALGLGLQFLLWYDEGEERNRGNFPPRFSGRQFPNYSSELNVNALELEDSALYLCASSGFAGGGETQYFGPGTRLLVL.

The chain recombines TRBV14 with TRBJ2-7; D remains unclear. V was clipped by 0 bases and J by 2 bases, with 11 bases between them. Germline lookup yields CDR1 SGHDN and CDR2 FVKESK. The CDR3 sequence is 15 residues long. CDR3 loop: CASSQEPEVAYEQYF. CDR3 nucleotides: TGTGCCAGCAGCCAAGAACCCGAAGTGGCCTACGAGCAGTACTTC.

This clonotype was recorded many times. The chain joins TRBV6-5 to TRBJ2-1, with 7 bases matching TRBD1. CDR1 is MNHEY, CDR2 SVGAGI, per germline. Trimming removed 6 bases from V and 6 bases from J; junction bases left unmatched: 5. The CDR3 runs to 13 residues. The CDR3 DNA reads TGTGCCAGCAGACCCGGACAGGCCAATGAGCAGTTCTTC. As protein: CASRPGQANEQFF.

Many counts were recorded for this clonotype. The gene calls are TRBV7-2 and TRBJ2-5; possible D gene TRBD2, 6 bases. Germline V gene sequence: CDR1 SGHTA, CDR2 FQGNSA. Trimming removed 1 base from V and 4 bases from J, with 16 bases in between. This CDR3 has 16 amino acids. The CDR3 DNA reads TGTGCCAGCAGCTTAGTCGGGATCGGGGAGGCAGAGACCCAGTACTTC. It specifies CASSLVGIGEAETQYF.

CDR3 bases: TGTGCCAGCAGTCCAAATACAGGGTCTGAGGATGGCAATCAGCCCCAGCATTTT. Translation: CASSPNTGSEDGNQPQHF. The chain uses TRBV27 and TRBJ1-5, with D tentatively TRBD1 (6 bases). Between the trimmed V and J ends, which lost 5 bases and 2 bases, there was a span of 22 bases. Germline V gives CDR1 MNHEY, CDR2 SMNVEV (reference sequence). The CDR3 totals 18 residues.

This clonotype has more than one count but fewer than ten. The V and J genes are TRBV7-9 and TRBJ1-1; D may be TRBD1 (5 bases). The CDR3 covers 14 residues. The V gene's germline CDR1 is SEHNR and CDR2 FQNEAQ (reference sequence). Trimming shortened V by 3 bases and J by 2 bases, and 10 bases separated the two germline ends. The CDR3, as DNA: TGTGCCAGCAGCTTTCAGACAGACAACACTGAAGCTTTCTTT. Translated: CASSFQTDNTEAFF.

The rearrangement joins TRBV24-1 to TRBJ2-5; the D is unclear. The V and J ends lost 2 bases and 1 base respectively, with 4 bases between them. The germline CDR1 and CDR2 sequences are KGHDR and SFDVKD. The CDR3 has 13 amino acids. The CDR3 sequence: CATSDSGQETQYF. CDR3 sequence (DNA): TGTGCCACCAGTGATTCCGGCCAAGAGACCCAGTACTTC.

The chain carries TRBV27 and TRBJ1-5; D is perhaps TRBD1 (6 bases). Trimming shortened V by 2 bases and J by 7 bases, and 12 bases separated the two germline ends. The CDR3 is 14 amino acids. Germline-derived CDR1 and CDR2 are MNHEY and SMNVEV (reference sequence). CDR3 residues: CASSLRGARQPQHF. For the CDR3, the DNA is TGTGCCAGCAGTTTACGGGGGGCAAGGCAGCCCCAGCATTTT.

As for this clonotype: A much larger clone is a single base away; this may be a read error. CDR3 sequence reads: CASSFGGDPGELFF. The CDR3 nucleotides read TGTGCCAGCAGCTTCGGGGGGGACCCCGGGGAGCTGTTTTTT. The rearrangement links TRBV7-3 to TRBJ2-2, with 8 bases lining up with TRBD2. CDR3 length: 14 amino acids. Trimming at V came to 3 bases and at J to 6 bases, leaving 3 bases not matched to a gene. CDR1 and CDR2 (germline): SGHTA, FQGTGA.

The chain uses TRBV7-9 and TRBJ2-2; a weak D match, TRBD2 (6 bases). The V end lost 6 bases, the J end lost 5 bases, and 13 bases lay between the germline ends. CDR3 length: 14 residues. The germline V gene has CDR1 SEHNR and CDR2 FQNEAQ (reference sequence). Here the CDR3 reads CASSPGRRTGELFF. The DNA for the CDR3 is TGTGCCAGCAGTCCTGGGAGGCGGACCGGGGAGCTGTTTTTT.

This clonotype has a count of ten or more. The chain has TRBV12-3 or TRBV12-4 and TRBJ2-1; no clear D gene. Trimming shortened V by 2 bases and J by 10 bases, and 15 bases separated the two germline ends. The CDR3 runs 14 residues. The CDR3 reads CASSLRQVIDEQFF. In nucleotides, the CDR3 is TGTGCCAGCAGTTTAAGGCAGGTGATAGACGAGCAGTTCTTC.

This clonotype came up a few times. This sequence joins TRBV28 and TRBJ2-7; 11 positions agree with TRBD2. With V trimmed by 5 bases and J by 4 bases, 10 bases remained unmatched. The CDR3 runs 16 residues. The germline gives CDR1 MDHEN, CDR2 SYDVKM. CDR3 protein: CASSLPGTSGIYEQYF. CDR3 bases: TGTGCCAGCAGTCTCCCCGGGACTAGCGGTATTTACGAGCAGTACTTC.

This clonotype was picked up a small number of times. The chain employs TRBV19 and TRBJ1-1; tentative D call: TRBD1 (5 bases). Trimming took off 3 bases at V and 5 bases at J, with 16 bases between the two ends. Germline lookup yields CDR1 LNHDA and CDR2 SQIVND (reference sequence). This CDR3 is built from 15 residues. CDR3 nucleotide sequence: TGTGCCAGTAGTATGTACGGGGGAAGTCCGACTGAAGCTTTCTTT. It yields the protein CASSMYGGSPTEAFF.

This clonotype was detected many times. This sequence joins TRBV6-1 and TRBJ1-1; D remains ambiguous. V was shortened by 5 bases and J by 4 bases, with 11 bases between the two germline ends. The CDR3 consists of 13 residues. Germline V CDR1 and CDR2: MNHNS, SASEGT. CDR3 residues: CASSSAGVTEAFF. CDR3 bases: TGTGCCAGCAGTTCGGCAGGAGTCACTGAAGCTTTCTTT.

This clonotype showed up many times. The rearrangement joins TRBV7-6 to TRBJ2-5, with 9 bases fitting TRBD2. Germline CDR1 SGHVS, CDR2 FNYEAQ. With V trimmed by 5 bases and J by 3 bases, 7 bases remained unmatched. The CDR3 has 15 amino acids. This CDR3 is CASSQGLARKETQYF. The CDR3 nucleotides read TGTGCCAGCAGCCAAGGACTAGCGAGGAAAGAGACCCAGTACTTC.

This clonotype was recorded a few times. J is TRBJ2-2 and V is TRBV14; TRBD2 is a possible D gene (5 bases). The germline V and J ends were trimmed by 0 bases and 3 bases, with 11 bases remaining between them. The CDR3 is 16 amino acids. Germline V lookup: CDR1 SGHDN, CDR2 FVKESK. CDR3 sequence: CASSQERGLYTGELFF. The CDR3 DNA reads as TGTGCCAGCAGCCAAGAAAGAGGGCTTTACACCGGGGAGCTGTTTTTT.